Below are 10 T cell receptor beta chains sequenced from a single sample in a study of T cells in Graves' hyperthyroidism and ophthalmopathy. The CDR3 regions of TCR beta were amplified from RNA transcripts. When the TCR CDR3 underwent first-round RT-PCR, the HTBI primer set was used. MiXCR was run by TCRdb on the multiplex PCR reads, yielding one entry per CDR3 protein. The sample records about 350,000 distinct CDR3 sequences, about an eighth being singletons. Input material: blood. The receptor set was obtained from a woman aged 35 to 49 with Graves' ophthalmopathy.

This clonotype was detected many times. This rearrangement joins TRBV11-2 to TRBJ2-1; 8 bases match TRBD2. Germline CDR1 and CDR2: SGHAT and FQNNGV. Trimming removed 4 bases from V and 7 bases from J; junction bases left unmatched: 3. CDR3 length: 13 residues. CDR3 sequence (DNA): TGTGCCAGCAGCTATGCGGGGGGTAATGAGCAGTTCTTC. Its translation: CASSYAGGNEQFF.

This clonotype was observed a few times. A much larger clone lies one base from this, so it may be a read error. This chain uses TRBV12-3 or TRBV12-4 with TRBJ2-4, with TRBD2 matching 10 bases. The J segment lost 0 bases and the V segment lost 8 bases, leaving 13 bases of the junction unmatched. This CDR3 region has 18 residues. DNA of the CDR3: TGTGCCAGCGCCCCGACTAGCGGGCAAGCGCTAGCCAAAAACATTCAGTACTTC. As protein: CASAPTSGQALAKNIQYF.

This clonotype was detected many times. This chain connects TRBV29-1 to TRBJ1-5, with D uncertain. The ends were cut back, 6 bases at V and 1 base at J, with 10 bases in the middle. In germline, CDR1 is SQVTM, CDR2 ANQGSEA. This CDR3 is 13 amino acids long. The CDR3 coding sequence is TGCAGCGTCGGGTCCACCAGCAATCAGCCCCAGCATTTT. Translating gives CSVGSTSNQPQHF.

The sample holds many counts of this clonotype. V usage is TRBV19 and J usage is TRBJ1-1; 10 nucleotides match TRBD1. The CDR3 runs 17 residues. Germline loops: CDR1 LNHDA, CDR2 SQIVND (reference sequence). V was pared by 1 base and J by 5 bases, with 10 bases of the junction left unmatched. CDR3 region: CASSIVPPTGGRTEAFF. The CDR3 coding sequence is TGTGCCAGTAGTATAGTGCCCCCGACAGGGGGCAGGACTGAAGCTTTCTTT.

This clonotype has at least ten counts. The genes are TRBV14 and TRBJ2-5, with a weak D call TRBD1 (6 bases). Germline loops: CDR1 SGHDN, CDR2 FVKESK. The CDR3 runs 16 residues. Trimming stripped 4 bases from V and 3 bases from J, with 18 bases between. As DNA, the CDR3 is TGTGCCAGCAGCCGATGGTTCGGGACATCCAAAGAGACCCAGTACTTC. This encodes CASSRWFGTSKETQYF.

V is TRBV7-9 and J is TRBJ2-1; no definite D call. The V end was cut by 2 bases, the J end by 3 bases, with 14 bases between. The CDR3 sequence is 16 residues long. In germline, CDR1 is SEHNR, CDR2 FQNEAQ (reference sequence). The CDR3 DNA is TGTGCCAGCAGCTTAACCCGAGGCTTGGGCTACAATGAGCAGTTCTTC. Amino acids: CASSLTRGLGYNEQFF.

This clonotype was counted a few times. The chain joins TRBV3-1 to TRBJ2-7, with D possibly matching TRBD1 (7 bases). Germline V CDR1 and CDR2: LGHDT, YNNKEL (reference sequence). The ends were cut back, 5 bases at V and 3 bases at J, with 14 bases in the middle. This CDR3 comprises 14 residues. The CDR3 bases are TGTGCCAGCAGCGGGGCGGGACAGCGCTACGAGCAGTACTTC. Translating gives CASSGAGQRYEQYF.

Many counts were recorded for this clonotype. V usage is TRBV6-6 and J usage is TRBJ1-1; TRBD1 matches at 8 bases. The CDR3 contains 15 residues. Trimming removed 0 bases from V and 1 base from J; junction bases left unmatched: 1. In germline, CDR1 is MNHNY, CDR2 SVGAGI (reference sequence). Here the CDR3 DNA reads TGTGCCAGCAGTTACTCCGGGACAGGGAACACTGAAGCTTTCTTT. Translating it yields CASSYSGTGNTEAFF.

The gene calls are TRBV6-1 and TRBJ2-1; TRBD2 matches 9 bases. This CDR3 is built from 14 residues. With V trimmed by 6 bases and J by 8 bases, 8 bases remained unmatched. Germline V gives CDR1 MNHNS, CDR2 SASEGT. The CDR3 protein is CASRESGGSDEQFF. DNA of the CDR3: TGTGCCAGCAGGGAAAGCGGGGGGAGTGATGAGCAGTTCTTC.

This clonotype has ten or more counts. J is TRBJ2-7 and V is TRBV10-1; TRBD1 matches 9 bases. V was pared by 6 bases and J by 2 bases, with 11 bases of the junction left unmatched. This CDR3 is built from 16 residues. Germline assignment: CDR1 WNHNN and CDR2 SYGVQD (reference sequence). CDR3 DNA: TGCGCCAGCAGCCCCGGGACAGGGTCATTGGCCTACGAGCAGTACTTC. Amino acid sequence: CASSPGTGSLAYEQYF.